This is a list of T cell receptor beta chains from one sample in a study of blood T cell repertoires in COVID-19. The method was immunoSEQ multiplex PCR; TCRdb's version includes in-frame clones alone and lacks a portion of them. The table includes 150,000 to 160,000 clones, around 84% detected once. Source material: peripheral blood. The receptor set was obtained from a man of 80 years or more with acute or convalescent COVID-19. CDR3s include the opening cysteine and the closing phenylalanine or tryptophan. Fields, in order: clone size, J gene, V gene, D gene, CDR3 DNA, CDR3 protein. The D gene is left open where the match is weak. Rows give clone size only sometimes, using once, few, many, or a class for an expanded clone.

- TRBJ2-7 TRBV13 TRBD1 TGTGCCAGCAGCCAACGGAAGGGACAGGGGGCGCCCGACGAGCAGTACTTC CASSQRKGQGAPDEQYF
- TRBJ2-2 TRBV2 TRBD2 TGTGCCAGCAGTTCGACTAGCGGGGGGGCGAGCACCGGGGAGCTGTTTTTT CASSSTSGGASTGELFF
- TRBJ2-1 TRBV6-5 - TGTGCCAGCAGTTGGGCCAACAAGAACTACAATGAGCAGTTCTTC CASSWANKNYNEQFF
once TRBJ2-5 TRBV24-1 TRBD1 TGTGCCACCAGTGATTTGTCCGGGACAGCACAAGAGACCCAGTACTTC CATSDLSGTAQETQYF
- TRBJ1-2 TRBV5-1 - TGCGCCAGCAGCCCCTCCTCGGACAGCACAGATGGCTACACCTTC CASSPSSDSTDGYTF
- TRBJ2-1 TRBV24-1 - TGTGCCACCTCCGGGACACCGGTAAATGAGCAGTTCTTC CATSGTPVNEQFF
- TRBJ1-1 TRBV30 - TGTGCCTGGAGTTTTGGGAGCACTGAAGCTTTCTTT CAWSFGSTEAFF
- TRBJ2-1 TRBV19 - TGTGCCAGTAGTATAGCGTTGGGAGCCGAGCAGTTCTTC CASSIALGAEQFF
- TRBJ2-7 TRBV6-5 TRBD1 TGTGCCAGCAGTTACCAGGGACAGTCCTACGAGCAGTACTTC CASSYQGQSYEQYF
- TRBJ1-5 TRBV19 TRBD1 TGTGCCAGTCACCGGGACAGCCTCAATCAGCCCCAGCATTTT CASHRDSLNQPQHF
once TRBJ1-1 TRBV7-9 TRBD1 TGTGCCAGCAGCTTGGGGACAGCGAACACTGAAGCTTTCTTT CASSLGTANTEAFF